This T cell receptor beta chain derives from a study of blood T cell repertoires in COVID-19. Study overall: The samples span acute and convalescent COVID-19 from the United States, Italy and Spain.

Categorization into cohorts depended on clinical history that participants reported. Donors of Cohort 3 who recovered were those that had two negative PCRs, clearance, or symptom resolution. As processed by the authors: Amplified reference gene primers provided the basis for estimating nucleated cell counts. Libraries were prepared by immunoSEQ multiplex PCR; TCRdb keeps only in-frame clonotypes and omits some of them. Clone size and the V and J calls come from that table; the DNA yielded D and trimming. The table shows approximately 280,000 clones, with around nine tenths occurring only once. This CDR3 is 15 amino acids long. Germline CDR1 and CDR2: MDHEN and SYDVKM. V was clipped by 5 bases and J by 1 base, with 14 bases between them.

The sample comprised PBMCs or T cells enriched from blood (not recorded which). The chain couples TRBV28 to TRBJ1-1; weak D call: TRBD1 (5 bases). This sequence originates from a woman aged 18-29 years who had recovered from COVID-19. CDR3 protein: CASSGTGTPNTEAFF. The CDR3 DNA reads TGTGCCAGCAGTGGGACCGGGACTCCGAACACTGAAGCTTTCTTT. The full variable domain, in which reference TRBV28 and TRBJ1-1 provide the parts outside the CDR3, is DVKVTQSSRYLVKRTGEKVFLECVQDMDHENMFWYRQDPGLGLRLIYFSYDVKMKEKGDIPEGYSVSREKKERFSLILESASTNQTSMYLCASSGTGTPNTEAFFGQGTRLTVV.